This T cell receptor (beta chain) was identified during a study of T cell repertoires in cytomegalovirus infection. Study summary: Indications of both CMV infection and matching HLA type were provided by public TCR beta signatures. Notes on the study in general: Ex vivo responses were dominated by HLA-C-restricted CMV-specific TCR beta clonotypes. There were carriers of CMV plus the relevant HLA, and cumulative public TCR beta family frequency identified them.

TCRdb ran MiXCR on the reads and lists one entry per CDR3 protein. The sample has approximately 320,000 distinct CDR3 sequences, more than 9% seen once. This clonotype was counted between two and nine times. Its antigen is unidentified. Germline V gene data show CDR1 as MNHEY and CDR2 as SMNVEV (reference sequence). CDR3 length: 13 residues. V was shortened by 4 bases and J by 4 bases, with 11 bases between the two germline ends. The chain couples TRBV27 to TRBJ2-7, with D hard to call. The sample consisted of PBMCs. This clonotype was sampled from a human donor in good health (CMV status not recorded). Some clones in this sample may be carry-over from other donors' samples. The CDR3 loop reads CASSSSRFYEQYF. In DNA form, the CDR3 reads TGTGCCAGCAGTTCCTCCCGGTTTTACGAGCAGTACTTC.